The T cell receptor (beta chain) under discussion was sequenced for a study of CD8+CD57+ T cells in acquired aplastic anemia. On the study more broadly: The average for DNA from sorted CD4+ and CD8+ cells was 2.5 to 4 ug.

To note about this clonotype: Its antigen is not known.

The use of genomic DNA as template underpinned the TCR beta VDJ and CDR3 profiling. TCRdb recomputed calls from the reads with MiXCR, one row per CDR3 protein. The profile shows 150,000 to 200,000 distinct CDR3 sequences, 71% of them singletons. Whole-study results and caveats: Common to patients and controls were 25 to 30 CD8+ CDR3 sequences.

Germline V gene lookup returns CDR1 SQVTM and CDR2 ANQGSEA. V was trimmed by 6 bases and J by 1 base, leaving 9 bases between them. The CDR3 loop spans 13 amino acids. By flow cytometry, patients selected for sequencing had shown an expansion of CD8+CD57+ cells. Diagnosis of severe acquired aplastic anemia applied to all patients. The source is a human donor with aplastic anemia. The chain recombines TRBV29-1 with TRBJ2-2, with D tentatively TRBD2 (5 bases). Sequencing input: sorted CD4+, CD8+, or CD8+CD57+ T cells (not recorded which) from PBMCs. The CDR3 nucleotides read TGCAGCGTATTTCGGGGGAACACCGGGGAGCTGTTTTTT. Its translation: CSVFRGNTGELFF.